These 26 T cell receptor beta chains share one sample of origin, sequenced in a study of monozygotic twins with inflammatory bowel disease. TCRdb reprocessed the 5' RACE reads, with one entry per CDR3 protein and no DNA. The sample yields about 380,000 distinct CDR3 sequences, of which the top ten take up 2% to 3%. Sequenced sample: blood. These receptors came from a human donor with ulcerative colitis or Crohn's disease, or a healthy co-twin of an affected twin (not recorded which).

The rearrangement uses TRBV13 and TRBJ2-7; TCRdb lists TRBD1, though no DNA is available to test this call. Germline V gene sequence: CDR1 PRHDT, CDR2 FYEKMQ (reference sequence). The CDR3 is made up of 16 amino acids. The CDR3 protein is CASSLVVQGYGYEQYF.

V gene TRBV14 combines with J gene TRBJ2-3; TCRdb designates TRBD1, a call that cannot be tested without DNA. The CDR3 has 18 residues. CDR1 and CDR2 (germline): SGHDN, FVKESK. This chain's CDR3 is CASSQFPIQSLRTDTQYF.

The rearrangement joins TRBV6-2 or TRBV6-3 to TRBJ2-1; TCRdb returns TRBD1, unconfirmable since there is no DNA. The CDR3 loop spans 15 amino acids. Germline lookup yields CDR1 MNHEY and CDR2 SVGEGT. The CDR3 loop is CASSTSGLGSNEQFF.

This rearrangement joins TRBV10-2 to TRBJ1-1; TCRdb proposes TRBD1, but this gene call is untestable without DNA. CDR1 is WSHSY and CDR2 is SAAADI in the germline V gene. This CDR3 spans 16 amino acids. CDR3 residues: CASSEGPGGQGSRAFF.

CDR3 sequence: CASSHRTDNTGELFF. The J gene is TRBJ2-2, the V gene TRBV6-1; lacking DNA, the TRBD1 call made by TCRdb goes unchecked. Germline V gene sequence: CDR1 MNHNS, CDR2 SASEGT. This CDR3 region has 15 residues.

This chain links TRBV6-2 or TRBV6-3 with TRBJ2-1; there is no DNA to check the TCRdb D call of TRBD1. Per the germline V gene, CDR1 is MNHEY and CDR2 is SVGEGT. CDR3 length equals 14 residues. CDR3 region: CASGGGWSYNEQFF.

The V gene is TRBV7-2, the J gene TRBJ2-7; TCRdb's assignment of TRBD1 cannot be checked, as there is no DNA. CDR1 and CDR2 from the germline V gene are SGHTA and FQGNSA. CDR3 length equals 14 residues. CDR3 region: CASSLARDRVVQYF.

The gene calls are TRBV9 and TRBJ1-1. CDR3 size: 16 residues. Per the germline V gene, CDR1 is SGDLS and CDR2 is YYNGEE. The CDR3 reads CASSVDGEGDDTEAFF.

The V and J genes are TRBV9 and TRBJ1-2. Germline values: CDR1 SGDLS, CDR2 YYNGEE. The CDR3 contains 15 residues. The CDR3 is CASSVFGWPIYGYTF.

The chain has TRBV18 and TRBJ2-7; TCRdb calls TRBD1, which cannot be checked without DNA. Germline lookup yields CDR1 KGHSH and CDR2 LQKENI. There are 16 residues in the CDR3. The CDR3: CASSPRRTEGSYEQYF. The complete variable domain, with remaining parts taken from reference TRBV18 and TRBJ2-7, reads NAGVMQNPRHLVRRRGQEARLRCSPMKGHSHVYWYRQLPEEGLKFMVYLQKENIIDESGMPKERFSAEFPKEGPSILRIQQVVRGDSAAYFCASSPRRTEGSYEQYFGPGTRLTVT.

The chain carries TRBV30 and TRBJ1-2; TCRdb lists TRBD1, though no DNA is available to test this call. The CDR3 length is 13 residues. The germline V gene has CDR1 GTSNPN and CDR2 SVGIG (reference sequence). The CDR3: CAWRGVTSHGYTF.

The V call is TRBV4-1, the J call TRBJ2-7; the D gene TCRdb calls, TRBD1, cannot be checked with no DNA. The germline CDR1 and CDR2 sequences are MGHRA and YSYEKL. This CDR3 region has 14 residues. The CDR3: CASSHPQGLHEQYF.

The J gene is TRBJ2-2, the V gene TRBV5-1; TCRdb reports TRBD1, a call that lacks DNA to check it against. The germline V gene encodes CDR1 SGHRS and CDR2 YFSETQ. The CDR3 has 16 residues. The CDR3 protein is CASRDRESANTGELFF.

The chain links TRBV7-2 to TRBJ2-5; TCRdb calls TRBD1, which cannot be checked without DNA. Germline V CDR1 and CDR2: SGHTA, FQGNSA. This CDR3 contains 15 residues. Here the CDR3 reads CASSLGGVLVETQYF.

The CDR3 reads CAIREPEETQYF. The V and J genes are TRBV10-3 and TRBJ2-5. This CDR3 has 12 residues. The germline V gene has CDR1 ENHRY and CDR2 SYGVKD.

The chain links TRBV9 to TRBJ2-3. CDR1 and CDR2 (germline): SGDLS, YYNGEE. The CDR3 loop spans 16 amino acids. CDR3 amino acids: CASSVRLAGGTDTQYF. The entire variable domain, with the rest obtained from reference TRBV9 and TRBJ2-3, is as follows: DSGVTQTPKHLITATGQRVTLRCSPRSGDLSVYWYQQSLDQGLQFLIQYYNGEERAKGNILERFSAQQFPDLHSELNLSSLELGDSALYFCASSVRLAGGTDTQYFGPGTRLTVL.

The rearrangement uses TRBV2 and TRBJ2-1; the D call of TRBD1 rests on TCRdb alone, since no DNA is present to check it. The CDR3 covers 12 residues. CDR1 SNHLY and CDR2 FYNNEI come from the germline V gene. CDR3 residues: CAGSSPGGRQFF. Full variable domain (rest looked up from reference TRBV2 and TRBJ2-1): EPEVTQTPSHQVTQMGQEVILRCVPISNHLYFYWYRQILGQKVEFLVSFYNNEISEKSEIFDDQFSVERPDGSNFTLKIRSTKLEDSAMYFCAGSSPGGRQFFGPGTRLTVL.

The CDR3 protein is CATSESGRPGSGNTIYF. The rearrangement links TRBV24-1 to TRBJ1-3. This CDR3 contains 17 residues. The V gene's germline CDR1 is KGHDR and CDR2 SFDVKD.

The gene calls are TRBV6-5 and TRBJ1-5; with no DNA, the TCRdb D assignment of TRBD1 cannot be verified. The CDR3 extends over 16 amino acids. Germline V gene sequence: CDR1 MNHEY, CDR2 SVGAGI. The CDR3: CASSWTGPDSNQPQHF.

The chain employs TRBV7-2 and TRBJ2-5; TCRdb proposes TRBD1, but this gene call is untestable without DNA. Germline V gene data show CDR1 as SGHTA and CDR2 as FQGNSA. CDR3 length equals 15 residues. The CDR3 protein is CASSYQGAGEETQYF.

The V call is TRBV15, the J call TRBJ2-3; TCRdb gives TRBD2 as the D gene, but with no DNA this cannot be confirmed. The CDR3 has 18 amino acids. CDR1 is LNHNV and CDR2 is YYDKDF in the germline V gene (reference sequence). This CDR3 reads CATSRESGWGGTTDTQYF. The whole variable domain, remainder taken from reference TRBV15 and TRBJ2-3, is DAMVIQNPRYQVTQFGKPVTLSCSQTLNHNVMYWYQQKSSQAPKLLFHYYDKDFNNEADTPDNFQSRRPNTSFCFLDIRSPGLGDTAMYLCATSRESGWGGTTDTQYFGPGTRLTVL.

This rearrangement joins TRBV5-1 to TRBJ2-3; without DNA, the TCRdb call of TRBD1 cannot be checked. Germline V gene lookup returns CDR1 SGHRS and CDR2 YFSETQ. The CDR3 is made up of 15 amino acids. The CDR3 loop is CASSQTTGSTDTQYF.

CDR3 residues: CASSLAYRSSYEQYF. V gene TRBV12-3 or TRBV12-4 combines with J gene TRBJ2-7. The CDR3 loop spans 15 amino acids.

The CDR3 loop reads CASSNVQYPTAAGYTF. The chain uses TRBV5-8 and TRBJ1-2. Germline assignment: CDR1 SGHTS and CDR2 YDEGEE. The CDR3 contains 16 residues.

The chain couples TRBV11-2 to TRBJ2-7; TCRdb calls TRBD2, which cannot be checked without DNA. This CDR3 has 16 amino acids. From germline, CDR1 is SGHAT and CDR2 FQNNGV. CDR3: CASSLTSGGSSYEQYF. The entire variable domain, with the rest obtained from reference TRBV11-2 and TRBJ2-7, is as follows: EAGVAQSPRYKIIEKRQSVAFWCNPISGHATLYWYQQILGQGPKLLIQFQNNGVVDDSQLPKDRFSAERLKGVDSTLKIQPAKLEDSAVYLCASSLTSGGSSYEQYFGPGTRLTVT.

The chain employs TRBV5-1 and TRBJ2-7; checking the TCRdb D call of TRBD1 is not possible without DNA. Germline V CDR1 and CDR2: SGHRS, YFSETQ. This CDR3 comprises 17 residues. The CDR3 is CASSLGSAGGASYEQYF. Based on the CDR3 plus reference TRBV5-1 and TRBJ2-7, the full variable domain is KAGVTQTPRYLIKTRGQQVTLSCSPISGHRSVSWYQQTPGQGLQFLFEYFSETQRNKGNFPGRFSGRQFSNSRSEMNVSTLELGDSALYLCASSLGSAGGASYEQYFGPGTRLTVT.